In its sample, the clone carrying this T cell receptor beta chain was seen a few times. The data were obtained in a study of regulatory T cells in long-lasting Graves disease. Germline V gene lookup returns CDR1 WNHNN and CDR2 SYGVQD (reference sequence). After removal of 2 bases from V and 2 bases from J, the junction contained 5 bases not matched to a gene. CDR3 length: 15 residues. Stated time point: newly diagnosed GD, antithyroid drugs for less than 3 months. PBMC-extracted RNA yielded the TCR library. HTBI primers from iRepertoire and Arm-PCR of CDR3 regions yielded the TCR beta libraries. Via MiXCR, TCRdb re-called the multiplex PCR reads, giving one row per CDR3 protein. The repertoire has about 440,000 distinct CDR3 sequences, around 14% of them found once; the top ten carry roughly 17%. In addition, the sample was reused for a study of T cells in Graves' hyperthyroidism and ophthalmopathy. As that report states: Uncontrolled infections, other autoimmune diseases, pregnancy or lactation led to exclusion of patients. Also found in blood were most expanded thyroid clonotypes above 0.001.

This sequence originates from a woman in her 30s with Graves disease. The rearrangement links TRBV10-1 to TRBJ2-7, with TRBD1 matching over 8 bases. The source was peripheral blood mononuclear cells (PBMCs), collected at new diagnosis, from a patient treated with antithyroid drugs. In DNA form, the CDR3 reads TGCGCCAGCAGTGAGGCAGGGGGCCTAGCCTACGAGCAGTACTTC. This encodes CASSEAGGLAYEQYF.